Sequencing of this TCR beta chain was carried out in a study of shared clonotypes between healthy human individuals. Study outcomes and limitations: The represented genetic and exposure-history diversity was limited by the small number of donors.

Profiled with immunoSEQ multiplex PCR; TCRdb holds only in-frame clones, not every one. This table has nearly 500,000 clones, less than 80% appearing once. V shed 4 bases, J shed 4 bases, and the junction held 2 bases outside the gene matches. CDR1 is SGHNT, CDR2 YYREEE, per germline (reference sequence). This CDR3 has 13 amino acids. Turning to this clone: Its cognate antigen is unknown.

This sequence originates from a woman in her forties in good health. Some clones in this sample may be carry-over from other donors' samples. Sequenced input: PBMCs. The V gene is TRBV5-4, the J gene TRBJ2-3, with 8 bases that match TRBD2. The CDR3 spells CASSPGGADTQYF. For the CDR3, the DNA is TGTGCCAGCAGCCCGGGAGGGGCAGATACGCAGTATTTT.